The T cell receptor beta chain described here comes from a study of blood T cell repertoires in COVID-19. As for the study in general: The samples span acute and convalescent COVID-19 from the United States, Italy and Spain.

This clone was seen only once. In the authors' methods: Reference gene primer amplification gave estimated nucleated cell counts. Some clones are missing from TCRdb's copy, which holds only in-frame ones; the method was immunoSEQ multiplex PCR. D and trimming come from the DNA, and the V and J calls and clone size come from that table. The sample gives fewer than 200,000 clones, almost 85% of which show up once; about 8% is in the top ten. This clonotype was sampled from a man aged 35 to 55 who had recovered from COVID-19. Material: peripheral blood.

As DNA, the CDR3 is TGCGCCAGCAGCCAAGATGAGACTAGCGGGATCGACAATGAGCAGTTCTTC. Amino acids: CASSQDETSGIDNEQFF. The V gene is TRBV4-1, the J gene TRBJ2-1, with 11 bases identical to TRBD2. Germline loops: CDR1 MGHRA, CDR2 YSYEKL. The CDR3 is made up of 17 amino acids. V lost 0 bases and J lost 5; bases outside the gene matches: 6.